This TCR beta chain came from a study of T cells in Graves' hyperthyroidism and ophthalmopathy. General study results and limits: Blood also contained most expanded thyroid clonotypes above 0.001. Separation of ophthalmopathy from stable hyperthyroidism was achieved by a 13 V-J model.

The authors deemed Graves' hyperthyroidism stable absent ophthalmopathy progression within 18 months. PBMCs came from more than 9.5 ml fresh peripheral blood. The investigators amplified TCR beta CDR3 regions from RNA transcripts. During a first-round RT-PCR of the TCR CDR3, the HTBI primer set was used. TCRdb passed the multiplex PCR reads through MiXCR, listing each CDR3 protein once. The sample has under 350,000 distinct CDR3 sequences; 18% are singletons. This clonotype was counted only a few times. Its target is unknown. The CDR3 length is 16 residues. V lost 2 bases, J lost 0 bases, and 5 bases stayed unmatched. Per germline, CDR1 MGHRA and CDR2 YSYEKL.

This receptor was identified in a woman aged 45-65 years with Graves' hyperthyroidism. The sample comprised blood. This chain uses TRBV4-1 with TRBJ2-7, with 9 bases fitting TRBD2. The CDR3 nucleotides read TGCGCCAGCAGCCAAAACGTAGCGGGAGCCTCCTACGAGCAGTACTTC. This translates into CASSQNVAGASYEQYF.